Detailed here is one T cell receptor (beta chain). The antigen it binds to is not known. No much larger clone is present one base from it, and per-base qualities are unavailable. Graves' hyperthyroidism was defined as stable when no progression to ophthalmopathy occurred over 18 months of follow-up. Hyperthyroidism patients were newly diagnosed, had a disease duration of under 2 months, and were aged 18 to 65 years. Exclusion was applied to patients with uncontrolled infections, other autoimmune diseases, pregnancy or lactation. Diagnoses were based on clinical symptoms, serum thyroxine and TRAb, thyroid ultrasound and orbital computed tomography. PBMCs were separated from 7.5 to 10 ml of fresh peripheral blood using Ficoll-Paque density gradient centrifugation. Total RNA was extracted using Trizol reagent, and RNA quality was assessed on an Agilent 2100 Bioanalyzer. The germline V end is reduced by 7 bases and the J end by 7 bases; junction bases left unmatched: 6. Based on the germline V gene (reference sequence), the CDR1 and CDR2 sequences are SGHKS and YYEKEE. The cysteine opens and the phenylalanine closes a CDR3 of 13 amino acids. CDR3 DNA is the only sequence kept; it has 39 bases, read in frame from the first base.

The data originate from a study of T cells in Graves' hyperthyroidism and ophthalmopathy (dated 2019 in TCRdb). Study-level background: Peripheral blood samples were taken at initial diagnosis, before any treatment was given. To identify distinguishing TCR V-J signatures, a discovery cohort of 90 to 100 patients was used, comprising some 43 with Graves' ophthalmopathy and roughly 60 with stable Graves' hyperthyroidism. The paper reports TCR Vbeta CDR3 sequencing of 135 peripheral blood samples: some 41 ophthalmopathy, under 85 hyperthyroidism and around 17 progressor patients. In roughly six Graves' hyperthyroidism patients, the study also compared T-cell repertoires from thyroid tissue with T-cell repertoires from blood. For training and testing, the 80 to 100 patients in the discovery cohort were randomly divided in a 7:3 ratio. After blood sampling, hyperthyroidism patients were treated with methimazole at a starting dose of 30 mg daily, and ophthalmopathy patients were treated with high-dose intravenous methylprednisolone. Whether ophthalmopathy could be predicted prospectively was tested in an independent validation cohort made up of approximately 19 hyperthyroidism patients plus 17 patients who later progressed to ophthalmopathy. The investigation overall reported the following: In validation, progression to ophthalmopathy was predicted by the model with roughly 71% sensitivity and roughly 72% specificity, a median of about 6 months before onset. Most expanded thyroid clonotypes (frequency above 0.001) were also detected in blood, a finding suggesting that blood repertoires may reflect thyroid immune responses. A model built on a 13 V-J signature distinguished ophthalmopathy from stable hyperthyroidism, reaching around 90% sensitivity and approximately 83% specificity in cross-validation and 80%/75% in testing. No statistical method was used to fix the sample size in advance, and group allocation was not hidden from the investigators.

The TCR beta CDR3 regions were amplified from RNA transcripts. The first round of RT-PCR for the TCR CDR3 was performed with the HTBI primer set and the Qiagen OneStep RT-PCR kit. The libraries were constructed in a second round of multiplex PCR and then size-selected and purified. Libraries were sequenced paired-end with 100 bp reads on an Illumina HiSeq2000. The published analysis was carried out like this. SOAPnuke was used to process the raw data, removing reads that contained adapters or uncalled bases, had a mean Phred below 15, or lacked an exact match to the constant primer or identifier. High-quality paired reads were merged using COPE v1.2.5, and each unique nucleotide sequence was defined as a clonotype. MiTCR v1.1 was used to align clonotypes to the IMGT TRBV, TRBD and TRBJ reference segments. Analysis was restricted to V-J combinations with a frequency above 0.0001, which covered 98% to 99.2% of repertoires. The TCS score was defined as F50 (clonal expansion) divided by E x V (chaos), with BLOSUM62-based TCRdist calculated between CDR3 peptides within each V-J. Welch's t-statistics and random forest reduced several hundred V-J features to 13, which were used in a naive Bayes classifier (R e1071). The public sequencing data were trimmed at Q25 with fastp and processed into clonotypes with MiXCR by TCRdb, which kept only in-frame beta chains. All rows with the same CDR3 protein become a single entry with the most common DNA and genes. The V and J calls and clone size come from TCRdb's table, not from the authors' own analysis. The sample data list hundreds of thousands of distinct CDR3 sequences, and 15% to 19% of these were observed just once. Roughly 13% of the sample lies in the top ten.

The rearrangement combines TRBV5-5 with TRBJ2-2; 8 bases in the junction line up with TRBD2. The receptor comes from a woman in her late teens or twenties with Graves' hyperthyroidism. The sequencing input was blood. CDR3 loop: CASRGGESGELFF. The nucleotides read TGTGCCAGCCGGGGGGGGGAGAGCGGGGAGCTGTTTTTT.